The clone carrying this TCR beta chain was observed a few times. Its antigen remains unknown. The entry originates in a study of T cell repertoires in cytomegalovirus infection. Turning to the study itself: CMV epitopes in the study were HLA-C-restricted (recently identified) and HLA-B-restricted (well studied). Both a matching HLA type and CMV infection were indicated by public TCR beta signatures. General study points: Ex vivo responses were dominated by HLA-C-restricted CMV-specific TCR beta clonotypes.

TCRdb passed the reads through MiXCR, listing each CDR3 protein once. This sample has hundreds of thousands of distinct CDR3 sequences, with around 30% found just once. This CDR3 spans 16 amino acids. Looked up from germline, CDR1 is MNHNY and CDR2 is SVGAGI (reference sequence). The V end was cut by 2 bases, the J end by 0 bases, with 10 bases between. The clonotype comes from a human donor in good health (CMV status not recorded). Some clones in this sample may be carry-over from other donors' samples. The sample was cultured CD8+ T cells from PBMCs, taken from culture after CMV antigen stimulation. V and J are TRBV6-6 and TRBJ1-4; possibly TRBD1 for D (6 bases). The CDR3 nucleotides are TGTGCCAGCAGTTACCCGGACAGCTCAACTAATGAAAAACTGTTTTTT. Amino acids: CASSYPDSSTNEKLFF.